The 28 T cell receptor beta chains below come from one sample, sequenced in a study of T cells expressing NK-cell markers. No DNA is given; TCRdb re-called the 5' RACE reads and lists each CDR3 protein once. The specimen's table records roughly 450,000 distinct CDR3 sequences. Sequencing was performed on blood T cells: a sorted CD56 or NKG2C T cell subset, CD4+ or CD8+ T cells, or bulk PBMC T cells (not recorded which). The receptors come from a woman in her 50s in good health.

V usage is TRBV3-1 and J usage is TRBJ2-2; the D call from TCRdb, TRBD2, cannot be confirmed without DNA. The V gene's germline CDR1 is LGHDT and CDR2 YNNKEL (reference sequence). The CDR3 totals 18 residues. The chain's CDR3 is CASSHRTSGRGNTGELFF.

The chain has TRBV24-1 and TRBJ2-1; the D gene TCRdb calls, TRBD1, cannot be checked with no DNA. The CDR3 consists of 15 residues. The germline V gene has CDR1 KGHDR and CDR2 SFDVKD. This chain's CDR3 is CATSDLRDSYNEQFF.

CDR3 region: CASSFDLMNTEAFF. This chain connects TRBV12-3 or TRBV12-4 to TRBJ1-1. The CDR3 runs 14 residues.

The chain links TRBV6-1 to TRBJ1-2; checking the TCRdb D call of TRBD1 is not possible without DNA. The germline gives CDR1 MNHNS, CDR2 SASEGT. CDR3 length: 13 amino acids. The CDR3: CASRATGLQDFTF.

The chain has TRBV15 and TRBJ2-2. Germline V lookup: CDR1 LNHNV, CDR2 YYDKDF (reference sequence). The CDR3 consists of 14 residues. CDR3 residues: CATSRELDTGELFF.

The CDR3 loop is CASSYSRLAGDKDTQYF. V and J are TRBV6-5 and TRBJ2-3; as DNA is missing, the TRBD2 call by TCRdb cannot be tested. This CDR3 is built from 17 residues. Germline CDR1 reads MNHEY; CDR2 reads SVGAGI.

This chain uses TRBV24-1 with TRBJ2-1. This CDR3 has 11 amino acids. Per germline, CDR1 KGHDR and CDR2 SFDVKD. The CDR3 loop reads CATSDLDEQFF.

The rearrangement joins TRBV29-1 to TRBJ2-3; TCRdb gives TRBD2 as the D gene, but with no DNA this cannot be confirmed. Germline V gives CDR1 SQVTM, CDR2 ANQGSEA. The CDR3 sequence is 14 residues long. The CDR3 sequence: CSVPSGSWADTQYF.

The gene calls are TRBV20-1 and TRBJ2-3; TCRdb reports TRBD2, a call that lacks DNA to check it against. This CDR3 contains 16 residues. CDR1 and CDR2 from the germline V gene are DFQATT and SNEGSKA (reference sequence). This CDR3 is CSASPLAGGPPDTQYF.

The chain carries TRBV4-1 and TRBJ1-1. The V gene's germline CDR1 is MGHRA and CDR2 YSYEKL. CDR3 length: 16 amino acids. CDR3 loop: CASSQIIGEGDTEAFF.

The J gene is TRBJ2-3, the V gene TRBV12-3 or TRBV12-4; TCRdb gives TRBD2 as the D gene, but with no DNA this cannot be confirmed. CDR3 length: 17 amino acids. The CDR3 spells CASSSGLAGVVGDTQYF.

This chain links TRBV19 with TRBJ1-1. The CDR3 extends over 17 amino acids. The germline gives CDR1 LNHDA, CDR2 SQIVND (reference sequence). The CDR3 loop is CASSINGGGNMNTEAFF. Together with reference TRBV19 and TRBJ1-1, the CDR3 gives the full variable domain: DGGITQSPKYLFRKEGQNVTLSCEQNLNHDAMYWYRQDPGQGLRLIYYSQIVNDFQKGDIAEGYSVSREKKESFPLTVTSAQKNPTAFYLCASSINGGGNMNTEAFFGQGTRLTVV.

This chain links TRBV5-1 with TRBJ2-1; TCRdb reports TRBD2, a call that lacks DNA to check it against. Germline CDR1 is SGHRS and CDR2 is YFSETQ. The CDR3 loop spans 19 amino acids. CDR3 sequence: CASSGTGTSGSRSYNEQFF.

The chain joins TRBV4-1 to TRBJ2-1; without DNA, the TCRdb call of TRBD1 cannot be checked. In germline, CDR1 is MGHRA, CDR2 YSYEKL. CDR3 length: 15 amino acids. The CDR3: CASGTRDSQYNEQFF.

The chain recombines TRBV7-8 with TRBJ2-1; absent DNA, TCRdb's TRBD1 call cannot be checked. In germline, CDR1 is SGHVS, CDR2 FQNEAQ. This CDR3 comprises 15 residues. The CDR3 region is CASSPLRTGNREQFF.

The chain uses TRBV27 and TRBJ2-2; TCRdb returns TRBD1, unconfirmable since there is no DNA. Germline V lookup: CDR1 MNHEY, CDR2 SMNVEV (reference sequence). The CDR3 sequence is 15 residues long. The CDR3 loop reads CASQTGTVPTGELFF.

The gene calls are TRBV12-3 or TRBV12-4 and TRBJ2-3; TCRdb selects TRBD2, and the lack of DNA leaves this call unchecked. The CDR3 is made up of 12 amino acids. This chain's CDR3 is CASRTTRNTQYF.

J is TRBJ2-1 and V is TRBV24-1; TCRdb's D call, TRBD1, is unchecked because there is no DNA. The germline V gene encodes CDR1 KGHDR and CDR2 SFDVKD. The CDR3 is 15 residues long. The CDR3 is CATSDAGTDLTEQFF.

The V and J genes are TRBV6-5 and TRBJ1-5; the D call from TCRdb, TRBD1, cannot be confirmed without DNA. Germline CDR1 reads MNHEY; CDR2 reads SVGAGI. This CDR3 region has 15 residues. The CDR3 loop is CASSYSGTGYEPQHF.

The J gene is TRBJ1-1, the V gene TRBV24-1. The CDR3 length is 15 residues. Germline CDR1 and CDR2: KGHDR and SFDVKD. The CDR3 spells CATSDSTGVFSEAFF.

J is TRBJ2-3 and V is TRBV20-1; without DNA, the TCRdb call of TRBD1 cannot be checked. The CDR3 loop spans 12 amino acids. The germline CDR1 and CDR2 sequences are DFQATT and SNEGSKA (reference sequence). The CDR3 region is CSGQGHWGTQYF.

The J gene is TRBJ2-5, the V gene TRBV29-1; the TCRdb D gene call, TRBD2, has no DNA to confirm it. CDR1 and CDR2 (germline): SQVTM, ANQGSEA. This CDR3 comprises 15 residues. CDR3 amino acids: CSVEWGWRVQETQYF.

The CDR3 sequence is CASSLASGMGTGELFF. V usage is TRBV19 and J usage is TRBJ2-2; the TCRdb call, TRBD2, lacks DNA for checking. CDR3 length: 16 residues. In germline, CDR1 is LNHDA, CDR2 SQIVND (reference sequence).

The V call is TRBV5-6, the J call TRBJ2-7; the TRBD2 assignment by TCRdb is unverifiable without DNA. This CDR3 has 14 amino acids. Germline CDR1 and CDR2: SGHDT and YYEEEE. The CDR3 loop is CASSLGVREGEQYF.

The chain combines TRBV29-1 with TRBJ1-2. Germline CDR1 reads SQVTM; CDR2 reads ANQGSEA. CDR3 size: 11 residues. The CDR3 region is CSVWDSNGYTF. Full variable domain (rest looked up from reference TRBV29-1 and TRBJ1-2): SAVISQKPSRDICQRGTSLTIQCQVDSQVTMMFWYRQQPGQSLTLIATANQGSEATYESGFVIDKFPISRPNLTFSTLTVSNMSPEDSSIYLCSVWDSNGYTFGSGTRLTVV.

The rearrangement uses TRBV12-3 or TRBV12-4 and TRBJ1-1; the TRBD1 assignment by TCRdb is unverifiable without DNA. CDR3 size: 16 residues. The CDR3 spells CASSLRAGTMNTEAFF.

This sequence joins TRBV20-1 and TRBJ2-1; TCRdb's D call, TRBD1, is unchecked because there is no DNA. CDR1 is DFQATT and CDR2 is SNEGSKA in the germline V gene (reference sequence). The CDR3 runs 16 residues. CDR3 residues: CSARFPTGLSYNEQFF.

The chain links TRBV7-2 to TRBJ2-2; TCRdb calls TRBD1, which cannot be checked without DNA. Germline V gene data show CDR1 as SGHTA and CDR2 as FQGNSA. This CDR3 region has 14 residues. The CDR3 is CASSPGGTTGELFF. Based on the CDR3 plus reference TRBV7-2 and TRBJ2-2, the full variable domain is GAGVSQSPSNKVTEKGKDVELRCDPISGHTALYWYRQSLGQGLEFLIYFQGNSAPDKSGLPSDRFSAERTGGSVSTLTIQRTQQEDSAVYLCASSPGGTTGELFFGEGSRLTVL.